This T cell receptor (beta chain) derives from a study of PD-1 blockade in classical Hodgkin lymphoma. Findings of the study overall: Patients with an early start, nivolumab under 1 year after ASCT, were excluded. Newly diagnosed patients had diversity similar to the baseline diversity of complete responders.

Clones were sequenced by immunoSEQ multiplex PCR, and TCRdb holds only the in-frame ones, with some missing. The sample contains about 39,000 clones, 77% of which appear only once. On this clone: Its antigen is unknown.

Germline V CDR1 and CDR2: SEHNR, FQNEAQ (reference sequence). The CDR3 is made up of 17 amino acids. J gave up 5 bases and V 3 bases, and 13 bases lay outside the gene matches. Time point meaning: cycle 4 day 1 (C4D1), after less than seven weeks of nivolumab. All patients experienced relapse after autologous stem cell transplantation, and brentuximab vedotin exposure was variable. Patients' outcomes at their best amounted to complete response, partial response or progressive disease. This TCR derives from a human donor with classical Hodgkin lymphoma. The specimen comprised peripheral blood mononuclear cells (PBMCs), sampled before the fourth cycle of nivolumab. This chain connects TRBV7-9 to TRBJ2-7, with 10 bases fitting TRBD1. The CDR3 is CASSFLARQGAVDEQYF. For the CDR3, the DNA is TGTGCCAGCAGCTTTCTAGCAAGACAGGGGGCGGTAGACGAGCAGTACTTC.